These T cell receptor beta chains were read from a single sample in a study of T cell responses to AZD1222 COVID-19 vaccine. Here immunoSEQ multiplex PCR was the method, and the copy in TCRdb shows in-frame clones only, minus some. The data show 78,000 or so clones, over 70% seen once. Sequencing was performed on peripheral blood, taken 28 days after the second AZD1222 dose. The receptors stem from an adult who received the AZD1222 COVID-19 vaccine. Each CDR3 is given with its conserved first and last residue. A D gene is named only where the DNA matches it firmly. Some rows mark clone size as missing; the rest say once, few, many or name a class of expanded clone.

TRBJ2-1 | TRBD2 | once | TRBV5-4 | CASSLSGRGGFDNEQFF | TGTGCCAGCAGCTTGTCAGGTCGCGGGGGATTCGACAATGAGCAGTTCTTC
TRBJ1-1 | NA | NA | TRBV28 | CASSFVPGIMNTEAFF | TGTGCCAGCAGTTTTGTCCCGGGGATAATGAACACTGAAGCTTTCTTT
TRBJ2-7 | NA | NA | TRBV9 | CASSPAGYLSYEQYF | TGTGCCAGCAGCCCGGCAGGATACCTCTCCTACGAGCAGTACTTC
TRBJ2-7 | NA | NA | TRBV3-1/TRBV3-2 | CASSPLTGATEQYF | TGTGCCAGCAGTCCTCTGACAGGCGCGACCGAGCAGTACTTC
TRBJ2-3 | TRBD2 | NA | TRBV18 | CASSPGLAVTDTQYF | TGTGCCAGCTCACCGGGACTAGCGGTGACAGATACGCAGTATTTT
TRBJ1-2 | NA | once | TRBV5-8 | CASSFSIGGDYGYTF | TGTGCCAGCAGCTTCTCTATCGGGGGCGACTATGGCTACACCTTC
TRBJ2-3 | TRBD1 | NA | TRBV11-2 | CASSLDPGQGRYF | TGTGCCAGCAGCTTAGATCCCGGACAGGGGAGGTATTTT
TRBJ1-6 | NA | once | TRBV28 | CASSQGGGSYNSPLHF | TGTGCCAGCAGTCAGGGAGGGGGCTCCTATAATTCACCCCTCCACTTT
TRBJ2-5 | NA | NA | TRBV30 | CAWSRSFLGETQYF | TGTGCCTGGAGTAGATCTTTCCTTGGGGAGACCCAGTACTTC
TRBJ2-1 | TRBD2 | few | TRBV11-2 | CASSLLAGAWDEQFF | TGTGCCAGCAGCCTTCTAGCGGGAGCTTGGGATGAGCAGTTCTTC
TRBJ2-3 | NA | NA | TRBV28 | CASSPPGSRPGTDTQYF | TGTGCCAGCAGTCCGCCTGGATCGCGGCCGGGGACAGATACGCAGTATTTT
TRBJ2-2 | NA | NA | TRBV28 | CASSPSANTGELFF | TGTGCCAGCAGCCCCAGTGCGAACACCGGGGAGCTGTTTTTT
TRBJ2-7 | TRBD1 | NA | TRBV10-3 | CAISDGQGAYEQYF | TGTGCCATCAGTGACGGACAGGGGGCCTACGAGCAGTACTTC
TRBJ1-1 | NA | NA | TRBV13 | CASREGGNTEAFF | TGTGCCAGCAGGGAAGGGGGGAACACTGAAGCTTTCTTT
TRBJ2-7 | NA | once | TRBV30 | CAWGGATRGGVEQYF | TGTGCCTGGGGGGGAGCGACCCGAGGGGGTGTCGAGCAGTACTTC
TRBJ2-5 | TRBD1 | NA | TRBV4-1 | CASSQEEGTGFPETQYF | TGCGCCAGCAGCCAAGAGGAGGGGACAGGGTTTCCGGAGACCCAGTACTTC
TRBJ1-5 | NA | NA | TRBV19 | CASRGQGLQPQHF | TGTGCCAGTAGGGGGCAGGGACTGCAGCCCCAGCATTTT
TRBJ1-4 | TRBD1 | NA | TRBV3-1/TRBV3-2 | CASSHPGSGGQKLFF | TGTGCCAGCAGCCATCCCGGGTCAGGGGGCCAAAAACTGTTTTTT
TRBJ2-1 | NA | few | TRBV24-1 | CATSDFGAEQFF | TGTGCCACCAGTGATTTTGGGGCAGAGCAGTTCTTC
TRBJ2-1 | TRBD1 | NA | TRBV30 | CAWRPTGTNEQFF | TGTGCCTGGAGGCCGACAGGGACAAATGAGCAGTTCTTC
TRBJ1-1 | NA | NA | TRBV11-2 | CASSDSRGVLEAFF | TGTGCCAGCAGCGACAGCCGTGGGGTGCTTGAAGCTTTCTTT
TRBJ1-4 | TRBD1 | NA | TRBV5-1 | CASGTGGFRDATNEKLFF | TGCGCCAGCGGGACAGGGGGCTTTCGAGATGCAACTAATGAAAAACTGTTTTTT
TRBJ1-1 | TRBD1 | NA | TRBV5-1 | CASSSRTGSSEAFF | TGCGCCAGCAGCTCACGGACAGGGTCGAGTGAAGCTTTCTTT
TRBJ1-3 | NA | NA | TRBV30 | CAWSGAGTLNTIYF | TGTGCCTGGAGTGGCGCCGGGACCCTAAACACCATATATTTT
TRBJ1-6 | NA | NA | TRBV4-3 | CASSQSLSSYNSPLHF | TGCGCCAGCAGCCAGTCCTTGAGCTCCTATAATTCACCCCTCCACTTT
TRBJ2-1 | TRBD1 | NA | TRBV14 | CASSQAIGQGIYNEQFF | TGTGCCAGCAGCCAAGCTATTGGACAGGGGATCTACAATGAGCAGTTCTTC
TRBJ2-1 | NA | NA | TRBV28 | CASSLGWGSYNEQFF | TGTGCCAGCAGTCTGGGCTGGGGCTCCTACAATGAGCAGTTCTTC
TRBJ1-1 | NA | NA | TRBV29-1 | CSVERPGTEAFF | TGCAGCGTTGAGCGGCCGGGTACTGAAGCTTTCTTT
TRBJ1-6 | NA | NA | TRBV9 | CASSAPGGGVASPLHF | TGTGCCAGCAGCGCACCAGGCGGAGGAGTGGCTTCACCCCTCCACTTT
TRBJ1-6 | NA | NA | TRBV28 | CASSSWTGLWGNSPLHF | TGTGCCAGCAGTTCCTGGACCGGTCTTTGGGGAAATTCACCCCTCCACTTT
TRBJ2-7 | TRBD1 | NA | TRBV12-3/TRBV12-4 | CASSSGQAGESF | TGTGCCAGCAGTTCTGGACAGGCTGGGGAGAGCTTC
TRBJ2-7 | NA | once | TRBV6-1 | CASSDTGSSYEQYF | TGTGCCAGCAGTGACACAGGGTCCTCCTACGAGCAGTACTTC
TRBJ2-1 | NA | NA | TRBV2 | CASSEGLRGGGRFF | TGTGCCAGCAGTGAAGGTTTACGGGGAGGGGGTCGGTTCTTC
TRBJ2-1 | NA | NA | TRBV11-2 | CASRNGGLGPGEGQFF | TGTGCCAGCAGAAACGGAGGGTTGGGGCCGGGCGAGGGGCAGTTCTTC
TRBJ2-7 | NA | NA | TRBV6-5 | CASSLQAGAPYEQYF | TGTGCCAGCAGCCTCCAGGCGGGGGCCCCTTACGAGCAGTACTTC
TRBJ2-1 | TRBD2 | NA | TRBV27 | CASSLIVPQAGYKNNEQFF | TGTGCCAGCAGTTTAATTGTTCCCCAAGCGGGATATAAGAACAATGAGCAGTTCTTC
TRBJ2-7 | NA | NA | TRBV7-2 | CASSLGPSITEQYF | TGTGCCAGCAGCTTAGGCCCCAGTATCACTGAGCAGTACTTC
TRBJ2-7 | TRBD1 | NA | TRBV14 | CASSHGQGIYEQYF | TGTGCCAGCAGCCACGGACAGGGAATCTACGAGCAGTACTTC
TRBJ2-1 | NA | NA | TRBV9 | CASSVDNGAYNEQFF | TGTGCCAGCAGCGTAGATAACGGAGCCTACAATGAGCAGTTCTTC
TRBJ2-3 | NA | NA | TRBV27 | CASNFQGEGDTQYF | TGTGCCAGCAATTTTCAGGGGGAGGGAGATACGCAGTATTTT
TRBJ2-7 | NA | NA | TRBV7-8 | CASSLDRSYEQYF | TGTGCCAGCAGCTTAGACAGGTCCTACGAGCAGTACTTC
TRBJ1-5 | NA | NA | TRBV19 | CASSFMQLGYQPQHF | TGTGCCAGTAGTTTTATGCAGCTCGGTTATCAGCCCCAGCATTTT
TRBJ1-1 | NA | NA | TRBV29-1 | CSLGGGSTEAFF | TGCAGCCTTGGGGGGGGATCCACTGAAGCTTTCTTT
TRBJ2-7 | TRBD2 | NA | TRBV6-1 | CASSEPGLAGREQYF | TGTGCCAGCAGTGAACCGGGACTAGCGGGACGCGAGCAGTACTTC
TRBJ1-5 | NA | NA | TRBV14 | CASSPGAFQPQHF | TGTGCCAGCAGCCCAGGGGCCTTTCAGCCCCAGCATTTT
TRBJ2-3 | NA | NA | TRBV28 | CASSWSIGGDTQYF | TGTGCCAGCAGCTGGAGCATCGGGGGAGATACGCAGTATTTT
TRBJ2-7 | TRBD2 | NA | TRBV9 | CASSPWVAGVHEQYF | TGTGCCAGCAGCCCCTGGGTAGCGGGAGTCCACGAGCAGTACTTC